This T cell receptor (beta chain) was recorded in a study of cytomegalovirus exposure and HLA in healthy donors. Whole-study context: Around 85 million unique TCR sequences came from HLA-typed donors in an early release.

Whole-study findings and limits: Across donors, presence/absence analyses took sequencing depth to be roughly uniform. Association of 16,951 TCR beta sequences with HLA alleles was found at 0.05 false discovery rate in a later analysis. Per published accounts, TCR beta sequences correctly predicted the HLA-A and HLA-B alleles of most subjects.

The CDR3 covers 13 residues. Trimming removed 3 bases at V and 7 bases at J, with 11 bases between. Germline assignment: CDR1 SGHTS and CDR2 YDEGEE. Comments on this clone: No antigen is known for it.

With 60 Vbeta and 13 Jbeta primers, the PCR was carried out. Some clones are missing from TCRdb's copy, which holds only in-frame ones; the method was immunoSEQ multiplex PCR. Of around 190,000 clones listed, 70% to 75% are singletons. The specimen sequenced was PBMCs. This TCR derives from a woman younger than 45 in good health and CMV-seropositive. The chain is built from TRBV5-8 and TRBJ2-1, with D tentatively TRBD1 (6 bases). DNA for the CDR3: TGTGCCAGCAGCTCCCAGGGGCGGAATGAGCAGTTCTTC. The encoded protein is CASSSQGRNEQFF. The variable domain in full, with the rest retrieved from reference TRBV5-8 and TRBJ2-1, is EAGVTQSPTHLIKTRGQQATLRCSPISGHTSVYWYQQALGLGLQFLLWYDEGEERNRGNFPPRFSGRQFPNYSSELNVNALELEDSALYLCASSSQGRNEQFFGPGTRLTVL.